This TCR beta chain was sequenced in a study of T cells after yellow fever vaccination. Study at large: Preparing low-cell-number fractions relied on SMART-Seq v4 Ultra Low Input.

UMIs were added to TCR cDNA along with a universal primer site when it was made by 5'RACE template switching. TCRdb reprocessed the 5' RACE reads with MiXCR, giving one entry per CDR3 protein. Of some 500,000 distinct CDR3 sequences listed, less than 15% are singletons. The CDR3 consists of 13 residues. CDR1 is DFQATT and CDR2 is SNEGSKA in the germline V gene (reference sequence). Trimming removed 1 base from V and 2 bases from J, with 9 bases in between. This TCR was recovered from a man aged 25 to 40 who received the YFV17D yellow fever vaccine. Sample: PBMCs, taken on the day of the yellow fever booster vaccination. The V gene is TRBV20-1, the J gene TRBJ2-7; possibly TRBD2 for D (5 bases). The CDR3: CSARGQRAYEQYF. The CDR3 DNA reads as TGCAGTGCTAGAGGCCAGAGGGCCTACGAGCAGTACTTC.